This T cell receptor beta chain was recovered during a study of CD8+ T cells in alopecia areata. Study-level information: Tofacitinib ran 6 to 18 months, followed by 6 months off drug.

CDR3 length: 12 amino acids. Per germline, CDR1 SEHNR and CDR2 FQNEAQ (reference sequence). The germline V and J ends were trimmed by 5 bases and 6 bases, with 7 bases remaining between them. RNA, once extracted, was reverse transcribed into cDNA for use as the sequencing template. TCRdb's copy holds only in-frame clones and misses some; the assay was immunoSEQ multiplex PCR. The sample lists about 180,000 clones, around 71% occurring once. With regard to this clone: Within the sample, other DNA sequences also encode this same CDR3.

The source was CD8+ T cells sorted from blood, collected at week 0. The clonotype comes from a human donor with alopecia areata. The V and J genes are TRBV7-9 and TRBJ2-2; D is ambiguous. CDR3 region: CASSLGSGELFF. The CDR3 DNA follows: TGTGCCAGCAGCCTTGGTTCCGGGGAGCTGTTTTTT.